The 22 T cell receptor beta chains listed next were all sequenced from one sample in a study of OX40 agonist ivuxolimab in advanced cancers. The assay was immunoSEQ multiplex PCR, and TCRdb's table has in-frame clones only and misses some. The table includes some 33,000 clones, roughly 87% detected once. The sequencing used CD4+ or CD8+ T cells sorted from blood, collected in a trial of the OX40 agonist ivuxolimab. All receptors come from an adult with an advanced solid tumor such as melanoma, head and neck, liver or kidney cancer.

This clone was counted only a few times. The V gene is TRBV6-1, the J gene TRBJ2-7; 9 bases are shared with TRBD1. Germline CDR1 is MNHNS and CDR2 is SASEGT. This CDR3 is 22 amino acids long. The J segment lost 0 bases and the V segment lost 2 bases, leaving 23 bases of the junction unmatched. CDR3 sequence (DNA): TGTGCCAGCAGTGAATTCTATGCAGGTGACTGGACAGGGGCTTCATACTCCTACGAGCAGTACTTC. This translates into CASSEFYAGDWTGASYSYEQYF.

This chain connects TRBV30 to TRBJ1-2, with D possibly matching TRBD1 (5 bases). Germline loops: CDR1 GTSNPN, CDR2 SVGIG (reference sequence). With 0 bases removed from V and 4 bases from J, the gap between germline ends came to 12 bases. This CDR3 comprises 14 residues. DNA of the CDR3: TGTGCCTGGAGTGTTGTGGGGCTCGGCTATGGCTACACCTTC. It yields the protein CAWSVVGLGYGYTF.

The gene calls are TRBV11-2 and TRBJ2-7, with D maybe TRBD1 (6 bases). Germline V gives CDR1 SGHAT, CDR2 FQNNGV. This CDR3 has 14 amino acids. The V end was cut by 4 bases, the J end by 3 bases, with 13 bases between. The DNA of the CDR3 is TGTGCCAGCAGCTACCGGGACATCAACTACGAGCAGTACTTC. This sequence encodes CASSYRDINYEQYF.

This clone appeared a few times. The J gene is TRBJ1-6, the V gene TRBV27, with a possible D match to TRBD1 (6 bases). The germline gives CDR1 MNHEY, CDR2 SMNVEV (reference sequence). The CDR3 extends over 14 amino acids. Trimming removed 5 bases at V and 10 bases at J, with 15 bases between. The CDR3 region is CASSISTGYSPLHF. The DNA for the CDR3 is TGTGCCAGCAGTATTTCTACAGGGTACTCACCCCTCCACTTT.

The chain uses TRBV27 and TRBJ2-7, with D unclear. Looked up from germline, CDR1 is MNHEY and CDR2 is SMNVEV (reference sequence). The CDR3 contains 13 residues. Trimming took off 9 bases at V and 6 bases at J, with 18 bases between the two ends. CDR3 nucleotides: TGTGCCAGTAAGACCGGCCCTTTTTTCGAGCAGTACTTC. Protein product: CASKTGPFFEQYF.

In nucleotides, the CDR3 is TGTGCCAGCAACTTACTAGCGGGGGGTGGAAATGAGCAGTTCTTC. Its translation: CASNLLAGGGNEQFF. The V gene is TRBV6-1, the J gene TRBJ2-1, with 12 bases identical to TRBD2. The CDR3 is made up of 15 amino acids. CDR1 MNHNS and CDR2 SASEGT come from the germline V gene. V was pared by 7 bases and J by 7 bases, with 8 bases of the junction left unmatched.

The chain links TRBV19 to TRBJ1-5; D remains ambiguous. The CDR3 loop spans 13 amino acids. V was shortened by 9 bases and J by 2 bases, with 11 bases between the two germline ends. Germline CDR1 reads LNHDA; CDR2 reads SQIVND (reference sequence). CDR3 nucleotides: TGTGCCAGCCACGTAGGTGGCAATCAGCCCCAGCATTTT. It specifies CASHVGGNQPQHF.

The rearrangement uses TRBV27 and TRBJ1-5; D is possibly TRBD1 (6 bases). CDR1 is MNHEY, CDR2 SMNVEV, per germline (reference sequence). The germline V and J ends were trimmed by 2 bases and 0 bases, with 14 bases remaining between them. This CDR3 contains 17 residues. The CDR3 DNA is TGTGCCAGCAGTTTAACACAGGGAGATTATAGCAATCAGCCCCAGCATTTT. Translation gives CASSLTQGDYSNQPQHF.

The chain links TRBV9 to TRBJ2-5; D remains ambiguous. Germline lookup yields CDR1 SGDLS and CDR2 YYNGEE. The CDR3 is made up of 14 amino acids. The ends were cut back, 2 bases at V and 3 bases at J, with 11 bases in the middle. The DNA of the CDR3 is TGTGCCAGCAGCGTTGATTTTGAGGAAGAGACCCAGTACTTC. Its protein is CASSVDFEEETQYF.

CDR3: CASSSPETGGETQYF. CDR3 DNA: TGTGCCAGCAGTTCGCCCGAGACAGGGGGAGAGACCCAGTACTTC. The rearrangement links TRBV27 to TRBJ2-5; the match to TRBD1 covers 9 bases. J lost 4 bases, V lost 4 bases, and 7 bases had no gene match. Germline-derived CDR1 and CDR2 are MNHEY and SMNVEV (reference sequence). The CDR3 length is 15 residues.

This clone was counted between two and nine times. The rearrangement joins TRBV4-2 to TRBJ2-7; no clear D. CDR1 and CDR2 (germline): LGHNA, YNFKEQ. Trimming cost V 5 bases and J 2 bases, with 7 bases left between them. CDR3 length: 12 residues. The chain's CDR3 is CASSLSAYEQYF. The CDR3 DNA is TGTGCCAGCAGCTTGTCCGCCTACGAGCAGTACTTC.

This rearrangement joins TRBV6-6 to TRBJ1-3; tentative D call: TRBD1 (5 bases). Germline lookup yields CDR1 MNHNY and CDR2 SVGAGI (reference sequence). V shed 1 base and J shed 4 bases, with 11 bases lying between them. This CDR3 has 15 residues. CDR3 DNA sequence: TGTGCCAGCAGTTACTATACAGGAGAAGGAAACACCATATATTTT. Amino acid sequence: CASSYYTGEGNTIYF.

This chain's CDR3 is CATGYVGPADTQYF. The CDR3 region has the DNA TGTGCCACCGGGTATGTCGGGCCGGCAGATACGCAGTATTTT. The V gene is TRBV6-6, the J gene TRBJ2-3, with D unclear. Germline values: CDR1 MNHNY, CDR2 SVGAGI (reference sequence). The CDR3 is 14 residues long. Deletions cut 10 bases from V and 4 bases from J, with 18 bases between.

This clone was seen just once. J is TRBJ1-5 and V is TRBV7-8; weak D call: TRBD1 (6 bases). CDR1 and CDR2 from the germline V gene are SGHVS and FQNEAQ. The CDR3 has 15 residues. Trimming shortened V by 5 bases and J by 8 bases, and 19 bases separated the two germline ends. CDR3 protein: CASSQPQSRGEPQHF. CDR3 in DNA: TGTGCCAGCAGCCAACCTCAATCCAGGGGTGAGCCCCAGCATTTT.

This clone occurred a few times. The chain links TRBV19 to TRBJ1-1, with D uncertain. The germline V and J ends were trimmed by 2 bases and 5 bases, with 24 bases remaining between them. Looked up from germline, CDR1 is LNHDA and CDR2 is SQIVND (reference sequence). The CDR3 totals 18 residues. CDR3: CASSISSDTYLLGTEAFF. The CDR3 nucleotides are TGTGCCAGTAGTATATCAAGTGATACTTACCTTCTGGGGACTGAAGCTTTCTTT. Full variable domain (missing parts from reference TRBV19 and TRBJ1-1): DGGITQSPKYLFRKEGQNVTLSCEQNLNHDAMYWYRQDPGQGLRLIYYSQIVNDFQKGDIAEGYSVSREKKESFPLTVTSAQKNPTAFYLCASSISSDTYLLGTEAFFGQGTRLTVV.

The CDR3 reads CASSWDAGDSYF. The CDR3, as DNA: TGTGCCAGCAGCTGGGACGCCGGCGATTCGTACTTC. This chain uses TRBV5-6 with TRBJ2-5; D may correspond to TRBD1 or TRBD2 (5 bases each). The ends were cut back, 3 bases at V and 13 bases at J, with 16 bases in the middle. The CDR3 totals 12 residues. Germline V gene data show CDR1 as SGHDT and CDR2 as YYEEEE.

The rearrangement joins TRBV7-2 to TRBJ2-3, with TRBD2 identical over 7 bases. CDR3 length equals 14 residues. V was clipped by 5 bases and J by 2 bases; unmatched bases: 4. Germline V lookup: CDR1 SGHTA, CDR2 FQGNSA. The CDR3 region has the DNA TGTGCCAGCAGCCCGGGGGGACCCACAGATACGCAGTATTTT. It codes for CASSPGGPTDTQYF.

CDR3 protein: CASRGQDSSVQYF. Here the CDR3 DNA reads TGTGCCAGCAGAGGACAGGATTCCTCGGTGCAGTACTTC. The chain recombines TRBV25-1 with TRBJ2-7, with TRBD1 identical over 7 bases. This CDR3 is built from 13 residues. V was clipped by 6 bases and J by 9 bases; unmatched bases: 11. Germline CDR1 MGHDK, CDR2 SYGVNS.

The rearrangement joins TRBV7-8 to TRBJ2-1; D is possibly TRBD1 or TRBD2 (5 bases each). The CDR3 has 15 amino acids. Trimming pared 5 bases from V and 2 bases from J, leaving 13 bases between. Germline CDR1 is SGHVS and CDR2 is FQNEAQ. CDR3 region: CASSRGASPYNEQFF. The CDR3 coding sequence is TGTGCCAGCAGCCGAGGGGCCAGCCCCTACAATGAGCAGTTCTTC.

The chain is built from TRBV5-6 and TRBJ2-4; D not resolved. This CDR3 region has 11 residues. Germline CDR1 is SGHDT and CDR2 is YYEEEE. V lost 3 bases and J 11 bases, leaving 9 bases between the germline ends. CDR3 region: CASSSGPLQYF. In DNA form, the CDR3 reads TGTGCCAGCAGCTCCGGCCCCCTTCAGTACTTC.

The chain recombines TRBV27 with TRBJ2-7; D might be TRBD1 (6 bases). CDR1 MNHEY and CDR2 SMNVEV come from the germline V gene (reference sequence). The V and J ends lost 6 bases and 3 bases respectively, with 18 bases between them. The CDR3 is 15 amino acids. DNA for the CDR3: TGTGCCAGCAGAACAGAGGGGGAGTTTAGCTACGAGCAGTACTTC. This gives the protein CASRTEGEFSYEQYF.

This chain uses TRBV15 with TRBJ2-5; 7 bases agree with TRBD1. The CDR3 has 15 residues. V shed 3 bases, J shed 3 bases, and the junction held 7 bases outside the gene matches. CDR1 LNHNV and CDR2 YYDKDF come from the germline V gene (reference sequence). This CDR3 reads CATSRGDSDKETQYF. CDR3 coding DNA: TGTGCCACCAGCAGGGGGGACAGTGATAAAGAGACCCAGTACTTC.